This T cell receptor beta chain appears in the sequencing data of a study of control samples from healthy donors and cancer patients. Method: immunoSEQ multiplex PCR; TCRdb's copy keeps in-frame clones and lacks some. Seen here are some 140,000 clones, more than 90% observed once, and the top ten hold approximately 10%. This CDR3 has 17 amino acids. Looked up from germline, CDR1 is SGHKS and CDR2 is YYEKEE (reference sequence). Trimming cost V 0 bases and J 6 bases, with 22 bases left between them. The V and J genes are TRBV5-5 and TRBJ2-7; D is uncertain. The receptor was isolated from a man younger than 40 in good health. Material for sequencing was blood. CDR3 DNA: TGTGCCAGCAGCTTGGAGGGCCTTCCGACGGTCTTCGGCGAGCAGTACTTC. This encodes CASSLEGLPTVFGEQYF.